This TCR beta chain was captured by sequencing in a study of blood T cell repertoires in COVID-19. Study background: T cells, B-cell-depleted T cells, or PBMCs supplied cDNA or gDNA.

Profiled with immunoSEQ multiplex PCR; TCRdb holds only in-frame clones, not every one. The table has fewer than 350,000 clones, almost 90% seen once. CDR3 length: 12 residues. CDR1 is MDHEN, CDR2 SYDVKM, per germline. Material for sequencing was PBMCs or T cells enriched from blood (not recorded which). This chain uses TRBV28 with TRBJ1-1, with 9 bases lining up with TRBD1. This TCR derives from a woman between 18 and 29 years old with acute COVID-19. This chain's CDR3 is CVSTGGNTEAFF. The DNA for the CDR3 is TGTGTCTCGACAGGGGGAAACACTGAAGCTTTCTTT.